The source of this T cell receptor (beta chain) is a study of spatial heterogeneity in lung cancer. Across the study: Sequencing was performed on follow-up PBMC samples when available, collected at a median of approximately two years after resection.

Each CDR3 protein gets one entry after TCRdb re-called the 5' RACE reads with MiXCR. The sample lists under 150,000 distinct CDR3 sequences, under 14% occurring once. This clonotype occurred once. Antigen: not known. CDR1 and CDR2 (germline): SGHRS, YFSETQ. With 0 bases removed from V and 8 bases from J, the gap between germline ends came to 12 bases. The CDR3 has 14 amino acids. Time point denoted: blood at routine non-recurrence follow-up after resection. General study findings and limits: Ubiquitous expanded tumor TCRs were observed in blood more at resection than follow-up.

This chain joins TRBV5-1 and TRBJ1-3; D is perhaps TRBD1 (5 bases). The sequenced sample was PBMCs, obtained at follow-up. This sequence originates from a female donor with early-stage non-small cell lung cancer. CDR3 in DNA: TGCGCCAGCAGCTTGGGGGGCCCAGGAGACACCATATATTTT. Translating it yields CASSLGGPGDTIYF.